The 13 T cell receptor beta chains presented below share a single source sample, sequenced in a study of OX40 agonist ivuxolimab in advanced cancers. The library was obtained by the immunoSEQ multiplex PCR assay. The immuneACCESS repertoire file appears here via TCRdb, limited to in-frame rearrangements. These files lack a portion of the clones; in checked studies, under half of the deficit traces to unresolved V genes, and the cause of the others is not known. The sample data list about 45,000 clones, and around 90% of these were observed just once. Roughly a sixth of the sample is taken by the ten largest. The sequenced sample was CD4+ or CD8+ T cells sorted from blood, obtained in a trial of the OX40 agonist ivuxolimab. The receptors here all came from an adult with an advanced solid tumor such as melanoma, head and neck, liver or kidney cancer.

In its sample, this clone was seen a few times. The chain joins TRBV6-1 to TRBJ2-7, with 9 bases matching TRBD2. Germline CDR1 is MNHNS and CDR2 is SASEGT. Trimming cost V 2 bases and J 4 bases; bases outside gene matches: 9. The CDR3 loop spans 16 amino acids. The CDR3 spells CASSELIAGADYEQYF. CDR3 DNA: TGTGCCAGCAGTGAACTAATAGCGGGGGCCGATTACGAGCAGTACTTC.

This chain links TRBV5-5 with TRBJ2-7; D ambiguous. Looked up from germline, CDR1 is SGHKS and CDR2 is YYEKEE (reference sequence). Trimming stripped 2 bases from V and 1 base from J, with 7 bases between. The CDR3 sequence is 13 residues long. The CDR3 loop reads CASSLTISYEQYF. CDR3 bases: TGTGCCAGCAGCTTAACAATTTCCTACGAGCAGTACTTC.

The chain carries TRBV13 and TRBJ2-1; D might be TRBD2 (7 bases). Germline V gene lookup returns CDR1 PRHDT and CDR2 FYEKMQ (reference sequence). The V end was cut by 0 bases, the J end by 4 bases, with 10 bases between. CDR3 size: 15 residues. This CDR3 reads CASSLGRGAYNEQFF. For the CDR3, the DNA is TGTGCCAGCAGCTTAGGCCGGGGGGCGTACAATGAGCAGTTCTTC.

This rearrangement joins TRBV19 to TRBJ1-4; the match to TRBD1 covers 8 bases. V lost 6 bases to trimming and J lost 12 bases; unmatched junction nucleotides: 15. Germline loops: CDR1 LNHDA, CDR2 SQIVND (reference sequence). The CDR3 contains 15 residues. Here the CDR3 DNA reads TGTGCCAGTAGCTCTGGACAGGGTGTTTTTGGGGAACTGTTTTTT. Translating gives CASSSGQGVFGELFF.

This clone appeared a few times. CDR3 coding DNA: TGTGCCAGCAGCATAAAACCGGGACTAGCGGAGCCCAGCAATGAGCAGTTCTTC. Amino acid sequence: CASSIKPGLAEPSNEQFF. The chain uses TRBV5-8 and TRBJ2-1, with TRBD2 identical over 11 bases. The CDR3 runs 18 residues. In germline, CDR1 is SGHTS, CDR2 YDEGEE. V was pared by 4 bases and J by 6 bases, with 15 bases of the junction left unmatched.

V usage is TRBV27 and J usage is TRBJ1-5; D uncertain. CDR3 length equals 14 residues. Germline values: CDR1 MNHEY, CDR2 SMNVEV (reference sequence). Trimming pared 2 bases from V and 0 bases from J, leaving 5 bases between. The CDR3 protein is CASSLIGSNQPQHF. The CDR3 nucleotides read TGTGCCAGCAGTTTAATAGGTAGCAATCAGCCCCAGCATTTT.

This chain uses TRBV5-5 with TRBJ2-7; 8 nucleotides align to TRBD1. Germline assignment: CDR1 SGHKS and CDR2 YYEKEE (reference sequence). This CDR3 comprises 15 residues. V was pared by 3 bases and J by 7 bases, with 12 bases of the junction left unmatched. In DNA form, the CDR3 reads TGTGCCAGCAGCTCAGGACAGGGAGCCGTTGAGGAGCAGTACTTC. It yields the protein CASSSGQGAVEEQYF.

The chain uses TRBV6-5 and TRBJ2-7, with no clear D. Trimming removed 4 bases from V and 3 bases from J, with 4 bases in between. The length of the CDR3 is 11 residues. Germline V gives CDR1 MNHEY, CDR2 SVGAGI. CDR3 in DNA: TGTGCCAGCAGTTGGGGCTACGAGCAGTACTTC. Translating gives CASSWGYEQYF.

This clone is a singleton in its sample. CDR3 sequence reads: CASADRGSNQPQHF. The CDR3 region has the DNA TGTGCCAGCGCCGACAGGGGAAGCAATCAGCCCCAGCATTTT. The rearrangement uses TRBV25-1 and TRBJ1-5; TRBD1 matches 8 bases. The V gene end was trimmed by 8 bases and the J gene end by 1 base; junction bases not matched to a gene: 4. This CDR3 has 14 amino acids. The germline CDR1 and CDR2 sequences are MGHDK and SYGVNS.

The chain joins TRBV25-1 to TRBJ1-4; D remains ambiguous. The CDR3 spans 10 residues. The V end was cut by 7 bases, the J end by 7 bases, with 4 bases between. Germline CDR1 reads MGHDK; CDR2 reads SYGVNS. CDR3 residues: CASMGEKLFF. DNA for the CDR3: TGTGCCAGCATGGGTGAAAAACTGTTTTTT.

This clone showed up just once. In DNA, the CDR3 is TGTGCCAGCAGTGGGTACAGGGGGACTGAAGCTTTCTTT. It yields the protein CASSGYRGTEAFF. The V and J genes are TRBV6-1 and TRBJ1-1; 8 bases match TRBD1. Germline CDR1 and CDR2: MNHNS and SASEGT. The V and J ends lost 4 bases and 5 bases, in that order; junction bases with no gene match: 3. The CDR3 loop spans 13 amino acids.

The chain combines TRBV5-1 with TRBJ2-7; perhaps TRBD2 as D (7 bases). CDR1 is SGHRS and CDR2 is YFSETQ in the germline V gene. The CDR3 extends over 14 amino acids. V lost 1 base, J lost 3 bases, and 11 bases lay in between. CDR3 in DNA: TGCGCCAGCAGCTTGAAGGGGGGGCACTACGAGCAGTACTTC. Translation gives CASSLKGGHYEQYF.

Here the CDR3 DNA reads TGTGCCAGCAGCCTCCCGGACCGAAGCTCCTACGAGCAGTACTTC. Translating it yields CASSLPDRSSYEQYF. The V gene is TRBV9, the J gene TRBJ2-7; no firm D call. CDR1 SGDLS and CDR2 YYNGEE come from the germline V gene. The CDR3 extends over 15 amino acids. Between the trimmed V and J ends, which lost 4 bases and 0 bases, there was a span of 14 bases.